What follows are 8 T cell receptor beta chains derived from one specimen sequenced in a study of glioma-infiltrating T cells (dated by TCRdb to the mid-2010s). TCRdb names Illumina MiSeq as the instrument used. TCR alpha and beta CDR3 regions were amplified with the iRepertoire nested amplicon-rescue multiplex PCR (arm-PCR) platform from RNA. Through fastp at Q25 and MiXCR, TCRdb rebuilt clones from the public reads, retaining in-frame beta chains. Each entry merges the rows of one CDR3 protein and shows their most common DNA and genes. For this sample the table gives around 97,000 distinct CDR3 sequences, of which about 30% were detected only once. Clones ranked in the top ten supply about 40% of the sample. The sequencing sample was made of glioma tissue, nonneoplastic brain tissue, or PBMCs (not recorded which). The receptors here all came from a human donor with low-grade glioma or glioblastoma, undergoing nonglioma brain surgery, or in good health (not recorded which).

This clonotype was recorded a few times. V gene TRBV30 combines with J gene TRBJ2-1; D may correspond to TRBD1 or TRBD2 (6 bases each). V was cut by 2 bases and J by 1 base, with 24 bases left in between. The CDR3 is 19 amino acids. Germline assignment: CDR1 GTSNPN and CDR2 SVGIG (reference sequence). The CDR3: CAWSKSGGGTVLSYNEQFF. The CDR3 nucleotides read TGTGCCTGGAGTAAATCCGGGGGCGGAACCGTTTTATCCTACAATGAGCAGTTCTTC.

The chain employs TRBV4-2 and TRBJ1-5, with TRBD1 as a possible D gene (5 bases). Trimming cost V 5 bases and J 6 bases, with 17 bases left between them. The CDR3 totals 15 residues. Germline CDR1 and CDR2: LGHNA and YNFKEQ. The CDR3 region has the DNA TGTGCCAGCAGCACCGGGGGGGGAAGGTCTCAGCCCCAGCATTTT. It yields the protein CASSTGGGRSQPQHF.

V and J are TRBV28 and TRBJ1-4, with unresolved D. Trimming shortened V by 5 bases and J by 8 bases, and 18 bases separated the two germline ends. Germline V gene sequence: CDR1 MDHEN, CDR2 SYDVKM. The CDR3 has 15 amino acids. The CDR3 reads CASSAELTLLEKLFF. DNA of the CDR3: TGTGCCAGCAGTGCGGAGCTGACTTTACTGGAAAAACTGTTTTTT.

This clonotype was counted ten times or more. This chain connects TRBV20-1 to TRBJ2-5; perhaps TRBD1 as D (5 bases). The ends were cut back, 4 bases at V and 7 bases at J, with 13 bases in the middle. Germline V gene sequence: CDR1 DFQATT, CDR2 SNEGSKA (reference sequence). The CDR3 is 12 amino acids. CDR3 nucleotide sequence: TGCAGTGCTATACCCAGGGTGGGGACCCAGTACTTC. Protein: CSAIPRVGTQYF.

Notes on this clonotype: This may stem from a read error, because a much larger clone lies one nucleotide away. Lacking the conserved final phenylalanine or tryptophan, this CDR3 likely reflects a read error. The J gene is TRBJ2-3, the V gene TRBV7-9, with D hard to call. The CDR3 consists of 13 residues. Looked up from germline, CDR1 is SEHNR and CDR2 is FQNEAQ (reference sequence). The V end lost 2 bases, the J end lost 10 bases, and 13 bases lay between the germline ends. CDR3 DNA sequence: TGTGCCAGCAGCTTAACTTCCGCTCGGGCGCAGTATTCT. Its translation: CASSLTSARAQYS.

This clonotype was observed a few times. The chain has TRBV4-1 and TRBJ1-2; 7 bases line up with TRBD1. The length of the CDR3 is 13 residues. J was trimmed by 7 bases and V by 3 bases; bases with no gene match: 5. Germline-derived CDR1 and CDR2 are MGHRA and YSYEKL. The CDR3 spells CASSQEGAGGYTF. The CDR3 DNA follows: TGCGCCAGCAGCCAGGAGGGGGCAGGTGGCTACACCTTC.

This clonotype was detected a few times. The V gene is TRBV19, the J gene TRBJ2-2; 8 positions match TRBD2. The V and J ends lost 3 bases and 4 bases, in that order; junction bases with no gene match: 1. CDR3 length: 14 amino acids. Per the germline V gene, CDR1 is LNHDA and CDR2 is SQIVND (reference sequence). CDR3: CASSIAGGTGELFF. In DNA form, the CDR3 reads TGTGCCAGTAGTATTGCGGGGGGCACCGGGGAGCTGTTTTTT. The full variable domain, with the rest looked up from reference TRBV19 and TRBJ2-2, is DGGITQSPKYLFRKEGQNVTLSCEQNLNHDAMYWYRQDPGQGLRLIYYSQIVNDFQKGDIAEGYSVSREKKESFPLTVTSAQKNPTAFYLCASSIAGGTGELFFGEGSRLTVL.

This clonotype came up many times. The chain employs TRBV2 and TRBJ1-1; weak D call: TRBD1 (5 bases). Trimming removed 1 base from V and 11 bases from J, with 14 bases in between. CDR1 and CDR2 from the germline V gene are SNHLY and FYNNEI. CDR3 size: 13 residues. CDR3 sequence: CASSEGQNLRAFF. For the CDR3, the DNA is TGTGCCAGCAGTGAAGGACAGAACCTGAGGGCTTTCTTT.